This record covers a single T cell receptor (beta chain). Its antigen specificity is not known. Base quality data are lacking; no much larger clone is found one base away. This entry is derived from a study of blood T cells in healthy people across ages (dated by TCRdb to the mid-2010s). Looking at the study overall: In model experiments, template switching captured roughly one uniquely barcoded TCR beta cDNA molecule for every two T cells. To track age-related changes in TCR beta repertoire diversity, the study relied on deep sequencing normalized with unique cDNA molecular identifiers. Two additional independent replicas of 1 million unique cDNA reads from the same blood draw were analyzed for two donors (one aged 18 to 29 and one aged 80 or older). Four age groups were formed from the donors: young (average 16 years), middle-aged (more than 35), aged (about 62) and long-lived (about 80). Donors of different ages were randomly distributed across sequencing lanes to avoid experimental bias.

Systemically healthy Caucasian individuals from Russia, 39 in total and aged roughly 6 to 100 years, were included as donors. Around 9.8 milliliters of peripheral blood were collected from each donor into EDTA-treated Vacutainer tubes. Ficoll-Paque density-gradient centrifugation was used to isolate PBMCs, with at least 7 million per sample. Total RNA, at least 6 micrograms per sample, was extracted from PBMCs with Trizol reagent. The percentages of naive CD45RAhigh/CD27high T cells were determined by flow cytometry on a PBMC aliquot from every donor. V gives up 0 bases and J gives up 1 base, and the segment between their germline ends measures 10 bases. CDR1 and CDR2, looked up from the germline V gene, are SGHAT and FQNNGV. Counted from cysteine to phenylalanine, this CDR3 has 15 amino acids. The entry retains the CDR3 DNA only, 45 bases that are in frame from base 1. What the study reported, not specific to this receptor: The CMV infection status of donors was not known, potentially confounding age-related changes in expanded clonotypes. As age increased, observed TCR beta diversity per million T cells dropped in a roughly linear way, and a significant reduction was already evident by age about 40. Observed TCR beta diversity correlated strongly with the percentage of naive T cells measured by flow cytometry. Estimates of total diversity from one million sequenced T cells were regarded as lower bounds and underestimates. The long-lived group showed more naive CD4+ T cells, fewer expanded clones and increased TCR diversity than the aged group, suggesting age selection. Because profiling used bulk unsorted PBMCs, naive and antigen-experienced compartments could not be compared conclusively.

The method was 5' RACE. The sequencing machine was an Illumina HiSeq 2500. The second PCR ran for roughly 7 to 12 cycles and used a J-beta primer mix along with a sample-barcoded 5' primer. A unique molecular identifier was introduced onto each TCR beta cDNA molecule by a template-switch 5' adaptor carrying 12 random nucleotides. At least 2.5 million CDR3-containing paired-end reads were obtained from each sample. All of the RNA was converted into first-strand cDNA using the Mint cDNA synthesis kit, with a TRBC-specific oligonucleotide serving as the primer. After uracil-DNA glycosylase treatment, a first 18-cycle PCR used universal primers M1SS and BC2_uni_R on all cDNA. In the paper's pipeline: Normalization of each sample was performed by random selection of 1 million high-quality reads, each carrying a distinct molecular identifier. Instead of being binned into consensus sequences, reads with shared molecular identifiers were discarded. MiTCR, set to a Q25 quality threshold and the strictest error-elimination algorithm, was used for CDR3 identification, clonotype clustering and error correction. A nonparametric unseen species model with Euler transformation was used to estimate lower-bound total TCR beta diversity. The public reads were run again by TCRdb, first through fastp at Q25 and then through MiXCR, and only productive beta chains were kept. Here each entry gathers all rows of one CDR3 protein and keeps the most common genes and DNA. In this record, the V and J calls reflect TCRdb's handling and not the investigators' own analysis. In all, the sample holds over 600,000 distinct CDR3 sequences, and around 21% of those were seen once. The ten largest clones capture under 4% of the sample.

The origin of this receptor is a man between 65 and 80 years old in good health. Specimen: blood. The chain links TRBV11-2 with TRBJ2-7; the D gene is not confidently resolved. The CDR3 reads CASSLDPVLSYEQYF. The sequenced DNA is TGTGCCAGCAGCTTAGACCCAGTCCTTTCCTACGAGCAGTACTTC.